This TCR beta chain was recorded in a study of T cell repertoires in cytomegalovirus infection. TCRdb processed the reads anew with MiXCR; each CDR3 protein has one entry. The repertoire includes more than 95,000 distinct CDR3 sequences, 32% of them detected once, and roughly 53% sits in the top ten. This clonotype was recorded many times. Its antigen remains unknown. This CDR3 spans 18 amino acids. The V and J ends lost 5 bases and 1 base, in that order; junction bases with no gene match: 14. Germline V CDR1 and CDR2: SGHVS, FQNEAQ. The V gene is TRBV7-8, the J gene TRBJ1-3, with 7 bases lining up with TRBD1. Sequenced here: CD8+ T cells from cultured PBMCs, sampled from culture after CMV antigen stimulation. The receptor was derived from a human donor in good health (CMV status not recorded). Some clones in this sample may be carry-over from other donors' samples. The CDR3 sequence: CASSGLGQAGGSGNTIYF. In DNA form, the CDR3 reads TGTGCCAGCAGCGGACTTGGACAGGCCGGAGGGTCTGGAAACACCATATATTTT.